The next 23 T cell receptor beta chains were all read from a single sample in a study of cytomegalovirus exposure and HLA in healthy donors (dated by TCRdb to 2015 to 2018). Libraries were constructed by the immunoSEQ multiplex PCR assay. TCRdb obtained this table from immuneACCESS and retained in-frame rearrangements with V and J assigned. These tables miss some clones; where compared with another copy, unresolved V genes account for less than half of the shortfall, and the remainder is unexplained. Recorded for this sample are hundreds of thousands of clones; more than 75% of them occurred a single time. The biggest ten clones account for 1.5% to 2.5% of the sample. Sample: PBMCs. These receptors were taken from a woman between 18 and 30 years old in good health and CMV-seropositive.

The CDR3 bases are TGTGCCAGCAGCGGAGACAGCTCAACTAATGAAAAACTGTTTTTT. Encoded protein: CASSGDSSTNEKLFF. This rearrangement joins TRBV9 to TRBJ1-4; TRBD1 might be the D (5 bases). Germline V lookup: CDR1 SGDLS, CDR2 YYNGEE. The CDR3 has 15 residues. The V and J ends lost 3 bases and 0 bases respectively, with 9 bases between them.

The rearrangement links TRBV6-5 to TRBJ1-2; D ambiguous. V lost 0 bases and J 4 bases, leaving 9 bases between the germline ends. Germline CDR1 reads MNHEY; CDR2 reads SVGAGI. This CDR3 region has 14 residues. The CDR3 DNA sequence: TGTGCCAGCAGTTACTCGGCACAGTCCTATGGCTACACCTTC. Translated, it gives CASSYSAQSYGYTF.

The CDR3 nucleotides are TGCGCCAGCAGCAAGGGACAGGGTATGGTAACTGGGGCCAACGTCCTGACTTTC. This translates into CASSKGQGMVTGANVLTF. The gene calls are TRBV5-1 and TRBJ2-6, with TRBD1 matching over 9 bases. After removal of 4 bases from V and 2 bases from J, the junction contained 10 bases not matched to a gene. Per the germline V gene, CDR1 is SGHRS and CDR2 is YFSETQ. CDR3 size: 18 residues.

This chain joins TRBV7-7 and TRBJ2-2; 8 nucleotides agree with TRBD2. Germline lookup yields CDR1 SSHAT and CDR2 FNYEAQ (reference sequence). Trimming took 3 bases from V and 0 from J; bases not matched to a gene: 0. There are 15 residues in the CDR3. CDR3 coding DNA: TGTGCCAGCAGCTTGACTAGCGCGAACACCGGGGAGCTGTTTTTT. This encodes CASSLTSANTGELFF. The full variable domain, in which reference TRBV7-7 and TRBJ2-2 provide the parts outside the CDR3, is GAGVSQSPRYKVTKRGQDVTLRCDPISSHATLYWYQQALGQGPEFLTYFNYEAQPDKSGLPSDRFSAERPEGSISTLTIQRTEQRDSAMYRCASSLTSANTGELFFGEGSRLTVL.

This clone has more than one count but fewer than ten. The chain is built from TRBV5-8 and TRBJ1-2; TRBD1 might be the D (6 bases). The germline V gene encodes CDR1 SGHTS and CDR2 YDEGEE. V lost 2 bases and J lost 7, with 12 bases in between. The CDR3 extends over 13 amino acids. CDR3 region: CASSFGRGGGYTF. The DNA of the CDR3 is TGTGCCAGCAGCTTCGGCAGGGGTGGTGGCTACACCTTC.

This clone appeared a single time. The chain carries TRBV4-2 and TRBJ1-2; perhaps TRBD1 as D (5 bases). The CDR3 is 15 residues long. V was cut by 0 bases and J by 2 bases, with 10 bases left in between. Per germline, CDR1 LGHNA and CDR2 YNFKEQ. The CDR3 sequence: CASSQDARENYGYTF. CDR3 sequence (DNA): TGTGCCAGCAGCCAAGATGCCAGGGAAAACTATGGCTACACCTTC.

The chain employs TRBV27 and TRBJ1-1; D might be TRBD1 (6 bases). The V gene's germline CDR1 is MNHEY and CDR2 SMNVEV (reference sequence). The CDR3 contains 14 residues. Trimming removed 3 bases at V and 5 bases at J, with 13 bases between. The CDR3 DNA reads TGTGCCAGCAGTTTGGGGGCGGGGGGGACTGAAGCTTTCTTT. It is translated as CASSLGAGGTEAFF.

V gene TRBV28 combines with J gene TRBJ1-2; TRBD1 matches 9 bases. The germline V gene has CDR1 MDHEN and CDR2 SYDVKM. The CDR3 has 14 residues. J gave up 6 bases and V 6 bases, and 8 bases lay outside the gene matches. The CDR3 coding sequence is TGTGCCAGCAGCGCAGACAGGGGGTATCATGGCTACACCTTC. It codes for CASSADRGYHGYTF.

The chain uses TRBV27 and TRBJ2-7, with D possibly matching TRBD2 (5 bases). The CDR3 spans 13 residues. Trimming removed 5 bases from V and 7 bases from J, with 15 bases in between. CDR1 and CDR2 from the germline V gene are MNHEY and SMNVEV (reference sequence). The CDR3 region is CASSPRWAGEQYF. CDR3 nucleotide sequence: TGTGCCAGCAGTCCCCGCTGGGCGGGTGAGCAGTACTTC.

This chain links TRBV6-1 with TRBJ2-7, with D possibly matching TRBD1 (5 bases). CDR3 length: 16 residues. Per the germline V gene, CDR1 is MNHNS and CDR2 is SASEGT. Trimming left V 4 bases short and J 0 bases short, with 16 bases between. In DNA, the CDR3 is TGTGCCAGCAGTGGAAACCTAGGGGTTGGCTCCTACGAGCAGTACTTC. Amino acid sequence: CASSGNLGVGSYEQYF.

V usage is TRBV28 and J usage is TRBJ2-7; 9 nucleotides agree with TRBD2. Losses at the gene ends were 3 bases for V and 1 base for J; bases not matched to a gene: 7. The CDR3 spans 16 residues. The V gene's germline CDR1 is MDHEN and CDR2 SYDVKM. The CDR3 is CASSFRVSGRSYEQYF. CDR3 DNA: TGTGCCAGCAGTTTTAGGGTAAGCGGGAGGTCCTACGAGCAGTACTTC.

The chain employs TRBV5-4 and TRBJ2-7; TRBD1 matches at 7 bases. The germline V gene has CDR1 SGHNT and CDR2 YYREEE (reference sequence). This CDR3 comprises 15 residues. Trimming removed 4 bases from V and 0 bases from J; junction bases left unmatched: 7. The CDR3 loop reads CASSPDRYNSYEQYF. The CDR3 nucleotides are TGTGCCAGCAGCCCGGACAGGTATAACTCCTACGAGCAGTACTTC.

In its sample, this clone was seen once. The CDR3 region has the DNA TGTGCCAGCAGCAGGGATCCTGGGGCCAACGTCCTGACTTTC. It codes for CASSRDPGANVLTF. The V and J genes are TRBV6-5 and TRBJ2-6, with TRBD1 as a possible D gene (5 bases). This CDR3 spans 14 amino acids. With 6 bases removed from V and 2 bases from J, the gap between germline ends came to 8 bases. CDR1 MNHEY and CDR2 SVGAGI come from the germline V gene.

This rearrangement joins TRBV28 to TRBJ1-3; a possible D gene is TRBD1 (6 bases). Germline CDR1 reads MDHEN; CDR2 reads SYDVKM. CDR3 size: 15 residues. V was shortened by 5 bases and J by 5 bases, with 16 bases between the two germline ends. CDR3 DNA: TGTGCCAGCAGTCCCTCCGGGCAGGGGAGAAACACCATATATTTT. Protein: CASSPSGQGRNTIYF.

Concerning this clone: One end of the junction does not line up with germline, which may come from a read error. The V and J genes are TRBV27 and TRBJ2-1, with 10 bases fitting TRBD1. Germline values: CDR1 MNHEY, CDR2 SMNVEV (reference sequence). CDR3 length: 16 amino acids. The chain's CDR3 is CVSRLSTGGLHNEQFF. CDR3 DNA sequence: TGTGTCAGCAGGTTATCGACAGGGGGCTTACACAATGAGCAGTTCTTC.

The gene calls are TRBV2 and TRBJ1-5, with 7 positions matching TRBD1. The germline CDR1 and CDR2 sequences are SNHLY and FYNNEI. Germline trimming cut 5 bases from V and 0 bases from J; bases unmatched to any gene: 4. The CDR3 contains 15 residues. The CDR3 DNA follows: TGTGCCAGCAGTCGGGACAGCATTAGCAATCAGCCCCAGCATTTT. Its translation is CASSRDSISNQPQHF. Full variable domain (remainder filled in from reference TRBV2 and TRBJ1-5): EPEVTQTPSHQVTQMGQEVILRCVPISNHLYFYWYRQILGQKVEFLVSFYNNEISEKSEIFDDQFSVERPDGSNFTLKIRSTKLEDSAMYFCASSRDSISNQPQHFGDGTRLSIL.

The V gene is TRBV4-2, the J gene TRBJ2-2; TRBD2 aligns across 11 bases. Trimming removed 5 bases from V and 2 bases from J; junction bases left unmatched: 4. Germline V gene data show CDR1 as LGHNA and CDR2 as YNFKEQ. The length of the CDR3 is 16 residues. The CDR3 here is CASSTRLAGNTGELFF. CDR3 sequence (DNA): TGTGCCAGCAGCACCCGACTAGCGGGAAACACCGGGGAGCTGTTTTTT.

The gene calls are TRBV4-2 and TRBJ2-5; the match to TRBD1 covers 10 bases. Germline trimming cut 2 bases from V and 13 bases from J; bases unmatched to any gene: 7. There are 13 residues in the CDR3. Germline V gives CDR1 LGHNA, CDR2 YNFKEQ. The CDR3 DNA reads TGTGCCAGCAGCCAACCCGACAGGGGGCCCCGGTACTTC. Protein: CASSQPDRGPRYF.

J is TRBJ2-1 and V is TRBV7-8, with TRBD2 matching over 8 bases. The V segment lost 5 bases and the J segment 2 bases; nucleotides outside the gene matches: 11. This CDR3 is 17 amino acids long. From germline, CDR1 is SGHVS and CDR2 FQNEAQ. The CDR3 reads CASSQKVAGLTYNEQFF. Written as DNA, the CDR3 is TGTGCCAGCAGCCAGAAGGTAGCGGGATTGACCTACAATGAGCAGTTCTTC.

The rearrangement uses TRBV30 and TRBJ2-1; maybe TRBD2 (6 bases). V shed 1 base and J shed 2 bases, with 9 bases lying between them. Germline CDR1 reads GTSNPN; CDR2 reads SVGIG (reference sequence). The CDR3 extends over 14 amino acids. CDR3 region: CAWSGLAAYNEQFF. The CDR3 DNA is TGTGCCTGGAGTGGATTAGCGGCCTACAATGAGCAGTTCTTC.

The J gene is TRBJ2-5, the V gene TRBV10-1; a weak D match, TRBD2 (6 bases). The ends were cut back, 5 bases at V and 1 base at J, with 8 bases in the middle. This CDR3 region has 13 residues. Germline V gene sequence: CDR1 WNHNN, CDR2 SYGVQD (reference sequence). The CDR3 sequence is CASSRTTQETQYF. DNA for the CDR3: TGCGCCAGCAGTCGGACTACCCAAGAGACCCAGTACTTC.

This clone was counted a few times. Other DNA variants within this sample encode the same CDR3. This sequence joins TRBV25-1 and TRBJ2-5; 7 nucleotides agree with TRBD2. The germline CDR1 and CDR2 sequences are MGHDK and SYGVNS. Trimming took 1 base from V and 2 from J; bases not matched to a gene: 1. This CDR3 contains 14 residues. CDR3 amino acids: CASSESGLQETQYF. The CDR3 bases are TGTGCCAGCAGTGAATCGGGACTACAAGAGACCCAGTACTTC.

The chain employs TRBV27 and TRBJ1-2; D not resolved. Germline lookup yields CDR1 MNHEY and CDR2 SMNVEV (reference sequence). V was pared by 0 bases and J by 4 bases, with 9 bases between. The CDR3 extends over 14 amino acids. CDR3 loop: CASSLSPRGYGYTF. The CDR3 DNA follows: TGTGCCAGCAGTTTATCCCCTCGCGGCTATGGCTACACCTTC.